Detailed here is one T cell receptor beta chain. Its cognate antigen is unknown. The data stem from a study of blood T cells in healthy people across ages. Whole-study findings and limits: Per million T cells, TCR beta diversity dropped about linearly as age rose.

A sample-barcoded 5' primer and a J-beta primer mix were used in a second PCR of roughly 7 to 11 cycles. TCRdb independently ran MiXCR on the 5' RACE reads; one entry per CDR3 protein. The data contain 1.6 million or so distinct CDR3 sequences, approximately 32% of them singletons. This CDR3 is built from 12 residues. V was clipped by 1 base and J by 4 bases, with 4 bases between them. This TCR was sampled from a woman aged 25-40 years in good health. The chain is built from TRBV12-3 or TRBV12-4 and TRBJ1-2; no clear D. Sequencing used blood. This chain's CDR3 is CASSLVIYGYTF. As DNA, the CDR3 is TGTGCCAGCAGTTTAGTGATCTATGGCTACACCTTC.